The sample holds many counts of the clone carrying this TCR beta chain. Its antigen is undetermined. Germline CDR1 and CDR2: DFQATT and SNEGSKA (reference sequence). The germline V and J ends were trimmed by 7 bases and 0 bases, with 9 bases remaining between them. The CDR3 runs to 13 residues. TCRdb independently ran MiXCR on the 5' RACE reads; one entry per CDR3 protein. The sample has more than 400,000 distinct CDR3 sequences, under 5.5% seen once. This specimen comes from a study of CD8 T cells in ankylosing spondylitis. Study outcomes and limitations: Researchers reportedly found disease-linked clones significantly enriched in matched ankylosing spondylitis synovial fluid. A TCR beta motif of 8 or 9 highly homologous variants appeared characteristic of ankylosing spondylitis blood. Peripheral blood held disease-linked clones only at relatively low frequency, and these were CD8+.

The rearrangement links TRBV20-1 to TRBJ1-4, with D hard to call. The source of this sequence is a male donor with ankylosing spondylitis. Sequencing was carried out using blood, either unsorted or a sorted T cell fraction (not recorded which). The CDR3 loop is CSVWAATNEKLFF. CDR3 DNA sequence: TGCAGTGTATGGGCAGCAACTAATGAAAAACTGTTTTTT.